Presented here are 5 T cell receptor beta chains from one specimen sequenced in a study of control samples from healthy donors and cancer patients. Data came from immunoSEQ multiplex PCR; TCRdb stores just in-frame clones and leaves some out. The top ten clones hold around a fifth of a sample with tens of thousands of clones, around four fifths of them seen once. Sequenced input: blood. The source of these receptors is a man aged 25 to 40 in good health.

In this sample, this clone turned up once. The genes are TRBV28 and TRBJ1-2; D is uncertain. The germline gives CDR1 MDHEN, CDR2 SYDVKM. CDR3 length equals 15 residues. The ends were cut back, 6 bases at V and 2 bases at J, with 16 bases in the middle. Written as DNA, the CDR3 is TGTGCCAGCAGCCTACCGGGCAGACACAACTATGGCTACACCTTC. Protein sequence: CASSLPGRHNYGYTF.

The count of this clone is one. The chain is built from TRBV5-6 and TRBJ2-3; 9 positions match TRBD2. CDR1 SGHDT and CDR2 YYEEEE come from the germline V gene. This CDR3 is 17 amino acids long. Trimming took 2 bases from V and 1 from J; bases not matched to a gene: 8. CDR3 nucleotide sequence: TGTGCCAGCAGCTTCCAGGCGGGGGGGGCTCGCACAGATACGCAGTATTTT. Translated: CASSFQAGGARTDTQYF.

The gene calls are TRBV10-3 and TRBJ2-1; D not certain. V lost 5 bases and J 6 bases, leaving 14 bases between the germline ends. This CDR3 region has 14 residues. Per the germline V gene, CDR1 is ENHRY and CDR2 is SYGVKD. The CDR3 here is CAISSGVPGNEQFF. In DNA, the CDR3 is TGTGCCATCAGTTCCGGTGTCCCGGGCAATGAGCAGTTCTTC.

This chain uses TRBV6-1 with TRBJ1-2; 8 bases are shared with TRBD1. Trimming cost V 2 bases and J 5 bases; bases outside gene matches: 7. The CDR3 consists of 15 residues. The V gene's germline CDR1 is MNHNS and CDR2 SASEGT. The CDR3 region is CASSEWQGANYGYTF. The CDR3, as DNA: TGTGCCAGCAGTGAATGGCAGGGGGCGAATTATGGCTACACCTTC.

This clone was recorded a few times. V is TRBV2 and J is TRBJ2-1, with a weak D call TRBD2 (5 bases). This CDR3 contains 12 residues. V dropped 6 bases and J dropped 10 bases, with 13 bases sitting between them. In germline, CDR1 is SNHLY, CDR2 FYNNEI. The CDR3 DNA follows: TGTGCCAGCAGGGTATTAACGGGGGAGCAGTTCTTC. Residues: CASRVLTGEQFF.